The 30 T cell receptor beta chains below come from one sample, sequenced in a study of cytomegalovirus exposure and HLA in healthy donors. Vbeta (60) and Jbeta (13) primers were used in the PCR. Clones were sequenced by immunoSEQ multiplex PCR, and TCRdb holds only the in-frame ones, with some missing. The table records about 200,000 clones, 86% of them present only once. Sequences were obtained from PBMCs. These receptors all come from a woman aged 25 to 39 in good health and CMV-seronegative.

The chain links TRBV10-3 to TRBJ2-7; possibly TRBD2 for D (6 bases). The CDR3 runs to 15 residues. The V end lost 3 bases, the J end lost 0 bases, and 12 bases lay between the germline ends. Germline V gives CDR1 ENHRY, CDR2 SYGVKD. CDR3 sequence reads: CAISDSGSPSYEQYF. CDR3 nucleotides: TGTGCCATCAGTGACTCCGGGAGCCCCTCCTACGAGCAGTACTTC.

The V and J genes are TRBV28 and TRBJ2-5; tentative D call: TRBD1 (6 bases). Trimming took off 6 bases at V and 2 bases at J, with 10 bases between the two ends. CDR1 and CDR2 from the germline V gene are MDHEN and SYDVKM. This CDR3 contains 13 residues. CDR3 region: CASSQGQQETQYF. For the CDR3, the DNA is TGTGCCAGCAGCCAGGGGCAGCAAGAGACCCAGTACTTC. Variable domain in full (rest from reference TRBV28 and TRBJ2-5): DVKVTQSSRYLVKRTGEKVFLECVQDMDHENMFWYRQDPGLGLRLIYFSYDVKMKEKGDIPEGYSVSREKKERFSLILESASTNQTSMYLCASSQGQQETQYFGPGTRLLVL.

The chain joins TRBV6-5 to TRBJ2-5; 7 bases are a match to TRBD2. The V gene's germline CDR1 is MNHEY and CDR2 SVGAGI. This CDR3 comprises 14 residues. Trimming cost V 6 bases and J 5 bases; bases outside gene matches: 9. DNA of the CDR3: TGTGCCAGCAGCCTGGGACTACATGGGGAGACCCAGTACTTC. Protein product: CASSLGLHGETQYF.

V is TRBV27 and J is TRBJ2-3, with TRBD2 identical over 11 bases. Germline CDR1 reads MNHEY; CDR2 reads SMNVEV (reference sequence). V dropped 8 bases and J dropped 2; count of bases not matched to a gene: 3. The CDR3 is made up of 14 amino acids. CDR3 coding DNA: TGTGCCAGCGCACTAGCGGGGGTCACAGATACGCAGTATTTT. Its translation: CASALAGVTDTQYF.

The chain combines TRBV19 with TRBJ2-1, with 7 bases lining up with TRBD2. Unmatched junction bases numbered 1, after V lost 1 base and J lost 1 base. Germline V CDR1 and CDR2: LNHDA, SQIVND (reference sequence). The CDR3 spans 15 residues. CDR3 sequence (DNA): TGTGCCAGTAGTATAGGTAGCGGGTCCTACAATGAGCAGTTCTTC. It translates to CASSIGSGSYNEQFF.

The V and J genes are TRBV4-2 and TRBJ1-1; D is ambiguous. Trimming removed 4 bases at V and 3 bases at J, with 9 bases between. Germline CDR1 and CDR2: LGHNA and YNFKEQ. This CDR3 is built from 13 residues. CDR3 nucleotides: TGTGCCAGCAGCCCCTCCGGGGACACTGAAGCTTTCTTT. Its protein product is CASSPSGDTEAFF.

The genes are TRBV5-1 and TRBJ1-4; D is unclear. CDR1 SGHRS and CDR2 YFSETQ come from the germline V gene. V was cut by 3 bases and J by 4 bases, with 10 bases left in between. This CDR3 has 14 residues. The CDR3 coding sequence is TGCGCCAGCAGCTCCGGTTCGGGTAATGAAAAACTGTTTTTT. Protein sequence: CASSSGSGNEKLFF.

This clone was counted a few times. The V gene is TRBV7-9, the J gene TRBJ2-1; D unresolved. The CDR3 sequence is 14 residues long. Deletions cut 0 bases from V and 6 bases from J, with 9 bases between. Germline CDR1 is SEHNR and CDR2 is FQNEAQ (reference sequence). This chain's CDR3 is CASSLAGLINEQFF. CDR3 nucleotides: TGTGCCAGCAGCTTAGCGGGCCTGATCAATGAGCAGTTCTTC.

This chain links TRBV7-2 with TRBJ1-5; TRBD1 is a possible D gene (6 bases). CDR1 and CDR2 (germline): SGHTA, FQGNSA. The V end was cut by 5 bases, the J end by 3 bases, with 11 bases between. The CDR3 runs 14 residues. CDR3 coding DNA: TGTGCCAGCAGCGAACAGGGATTCAATCAGCCCCAGCATTTT. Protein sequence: CASSEQGFNQPQHF.

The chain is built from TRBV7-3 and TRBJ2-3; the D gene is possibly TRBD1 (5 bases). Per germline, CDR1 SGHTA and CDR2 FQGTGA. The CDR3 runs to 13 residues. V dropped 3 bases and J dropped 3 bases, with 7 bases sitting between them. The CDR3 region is CASSFQGTDTQYF. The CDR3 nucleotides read TGTGCCAGCAGCTTCCAGGGAACAGATACGCAGTATTTT.

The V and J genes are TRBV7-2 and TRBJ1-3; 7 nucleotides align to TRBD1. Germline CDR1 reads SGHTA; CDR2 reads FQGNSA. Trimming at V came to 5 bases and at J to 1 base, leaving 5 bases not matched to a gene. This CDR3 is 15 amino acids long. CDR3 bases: TGTGCCAGCAGCCGCGACAGGGTATCTGGAAACACCATATATTTT. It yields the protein CASSRDRVSGNTIYF.

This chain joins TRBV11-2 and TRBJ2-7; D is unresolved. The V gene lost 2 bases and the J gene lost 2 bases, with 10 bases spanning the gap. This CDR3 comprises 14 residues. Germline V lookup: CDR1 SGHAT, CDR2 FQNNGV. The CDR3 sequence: CASSLLRSAYEQYF. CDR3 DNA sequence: TGTGCCAGCAGCTTACTACGGTCCGCCTACGAGCAGTACTTC.

For the CDR3, the DNA is TGTGCCAGCAGTTGGGGCGGGACGGTCACGGGCTACACCTTC. It is translated as CASSWGGTVTGYTF. This chain links TRBV28 with TRBJ1-2, with a weak D call TRBD1 (5 bases). Germline V gene sequence: CDR1 MDHEN, CDR2 SYDVKM. The ends were cut back, 4 bases at V and 8 bases at J, with 17 bases in the middle. This CDR3 has 14 amino acids.

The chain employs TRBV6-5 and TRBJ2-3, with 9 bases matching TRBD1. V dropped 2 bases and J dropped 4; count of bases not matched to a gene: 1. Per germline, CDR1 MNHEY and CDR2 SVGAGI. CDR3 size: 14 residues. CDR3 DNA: TGTGCCAGCAGTTACAGGACAGGGGCAGATACGCAGTATTTT. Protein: CASSYRTGADTQYF.

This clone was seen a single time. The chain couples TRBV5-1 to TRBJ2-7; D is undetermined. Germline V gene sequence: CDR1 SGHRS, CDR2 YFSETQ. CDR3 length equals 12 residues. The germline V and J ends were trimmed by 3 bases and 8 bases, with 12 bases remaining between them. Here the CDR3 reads CASSSDKYKQYF. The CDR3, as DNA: TGCGCCAGCAGCTCAGACAAATATAAGCAGTACTTC.

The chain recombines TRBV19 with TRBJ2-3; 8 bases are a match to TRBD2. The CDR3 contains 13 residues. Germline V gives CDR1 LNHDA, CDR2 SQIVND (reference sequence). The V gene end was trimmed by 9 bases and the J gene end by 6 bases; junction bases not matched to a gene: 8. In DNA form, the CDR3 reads TGTGCCAGCGGACTAGCCGCTCGGGATACGCAGTATTTT. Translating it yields CASGLAARDTQYF.

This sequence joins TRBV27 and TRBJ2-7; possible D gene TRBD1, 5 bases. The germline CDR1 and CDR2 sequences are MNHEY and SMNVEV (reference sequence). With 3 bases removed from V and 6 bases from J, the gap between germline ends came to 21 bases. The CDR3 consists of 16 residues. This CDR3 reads CASSFYSQAGLSEQYF. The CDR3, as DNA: TGTGCCAGCAGTTTTTATTCCCAAGCAGGGCTCAGCGAGCAGTACTTC.

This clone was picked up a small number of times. CDR3 region: CATVAGGSYNEQFF. CDR3 DNA sequence: TGTGCCACCGTAGCGGGAGGGTCCTACAATGAGCAGTTCTTC. The chain uses TRBV19 and TRBJ2-1; 11 nucleotides match TRBD2. In germline, CDR1 is LNHDA, CDR2 SQIVND (reference sequence). V trimming: 10 bases; J trimming: 1 base; junction bases outside the gene matches: 3. The CDR3 is 14 amino acids.

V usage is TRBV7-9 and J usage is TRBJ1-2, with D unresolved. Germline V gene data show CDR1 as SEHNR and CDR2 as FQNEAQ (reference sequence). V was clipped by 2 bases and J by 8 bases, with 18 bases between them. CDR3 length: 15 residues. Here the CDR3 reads CASSLLEAVKRGYTF. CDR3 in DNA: TGTGCCAGCAGCTTACTGGAGGCAGTCAAGCGGGGCTACACCTTC. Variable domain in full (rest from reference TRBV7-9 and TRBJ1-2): DTGVSQNPRHKITKRGQNVTFRCDPISEHNRLYWYRQTLGQGPEFLTYFQNEAQLEKSRLLSDRFSAERPKGSFSTLEIQRTEQGDSAMYLCASSLLEAVKRGYTFGSGTRLTVV.

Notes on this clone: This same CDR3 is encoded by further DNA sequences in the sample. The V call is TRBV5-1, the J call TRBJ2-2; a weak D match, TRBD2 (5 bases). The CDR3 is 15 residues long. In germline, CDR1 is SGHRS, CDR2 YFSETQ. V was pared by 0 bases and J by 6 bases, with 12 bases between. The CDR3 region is CASSLGHPGAGELFF. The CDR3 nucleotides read TGCGCCAGCAGCTTGGGGCACCCCGGGGCCGGGGAGCTGTTTTTT.

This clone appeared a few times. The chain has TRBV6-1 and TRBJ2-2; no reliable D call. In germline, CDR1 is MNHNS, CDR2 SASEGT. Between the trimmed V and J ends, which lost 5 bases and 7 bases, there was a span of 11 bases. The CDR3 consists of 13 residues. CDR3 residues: CASSYRVHGELFF. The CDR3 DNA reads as TGTGCCAGCAGTTATCGCGTGCACGGGGAGCTGTTTTTT.

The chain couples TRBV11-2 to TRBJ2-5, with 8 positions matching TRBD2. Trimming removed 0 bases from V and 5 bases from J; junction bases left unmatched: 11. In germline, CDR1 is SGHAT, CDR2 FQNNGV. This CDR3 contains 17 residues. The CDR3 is CASSLDRMGAGGETQYF. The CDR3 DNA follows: TGTGCCAGCAGCTTAGACCGGATGGGGGCGGGGGGCGAGACCCAGTACTTC.

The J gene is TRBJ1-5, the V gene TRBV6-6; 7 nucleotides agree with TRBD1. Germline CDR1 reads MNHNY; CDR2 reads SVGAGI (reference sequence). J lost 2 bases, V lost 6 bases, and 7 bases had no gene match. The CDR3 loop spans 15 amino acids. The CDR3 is CASSRRGLGNQPQHF. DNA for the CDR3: TGTGCCAGCAGCCGCAGGGGGTTGGGCAATCAGCCCCAGCATTTT.

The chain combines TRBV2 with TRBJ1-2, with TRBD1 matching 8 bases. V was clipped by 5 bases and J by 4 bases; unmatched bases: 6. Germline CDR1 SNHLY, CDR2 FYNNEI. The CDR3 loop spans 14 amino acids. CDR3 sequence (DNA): TGTGCCAGCAGTCAGGACAGGGTTAGCTATGGCTACACCTTC. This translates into CASSQDRVSYGYTF. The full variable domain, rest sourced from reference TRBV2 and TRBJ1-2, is EPEVTQTPSHQVTQMGQEVILRCVPISNHLYFYWYRQILGQKVEFLVSFYNNEISEKSEIFDDQFSVERPDGSNFTLKIRSTKLEDSAMYFCASSQDRVSYGYTFGSGTRLTVV.

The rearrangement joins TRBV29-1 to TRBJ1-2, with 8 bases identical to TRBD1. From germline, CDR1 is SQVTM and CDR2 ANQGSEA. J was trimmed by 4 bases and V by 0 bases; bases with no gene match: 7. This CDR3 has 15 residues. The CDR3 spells CSVEDGGTGLYGYTF. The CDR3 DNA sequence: TGCAGCGTTGAAGATGGTGGGACAGGACTCTATGGCTACACCTTC.

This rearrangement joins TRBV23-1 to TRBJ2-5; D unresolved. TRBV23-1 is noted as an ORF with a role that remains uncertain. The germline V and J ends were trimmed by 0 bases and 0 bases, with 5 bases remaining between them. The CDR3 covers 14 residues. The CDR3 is CASSQSTHQETQYF. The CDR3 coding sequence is TGCGCCAGCAGTCAATCGACACACCAAGAGACCCAGTACTTC.

The CDR3 DNA reads TGCGCCAGCAGCTGGGATGGGGTCAGGGGAAATGAGCAGTTCTTC. Encoded protein: CASSWDGVRGNEQFF. The J gene is TRBJ2-1, the V gene TRBV5-1, with a tentative D call TRBD1 (6 bases). Germline CDR1 and CDR2: SGHRS and YFSETQ. V lost 3 bases, J lost 7 bases, and 17 bases lay in between. This CDR3 is 15 amino acids long.

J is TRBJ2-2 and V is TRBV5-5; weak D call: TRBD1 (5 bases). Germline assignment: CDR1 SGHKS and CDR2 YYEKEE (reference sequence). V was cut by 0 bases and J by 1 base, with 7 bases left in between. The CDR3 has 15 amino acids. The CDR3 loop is CASSLGQGNTGELFF. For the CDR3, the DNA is TGTGCCAGCAGCTTGGGGCAGGGGAACACCGGGGAGCTGTTTTTT.

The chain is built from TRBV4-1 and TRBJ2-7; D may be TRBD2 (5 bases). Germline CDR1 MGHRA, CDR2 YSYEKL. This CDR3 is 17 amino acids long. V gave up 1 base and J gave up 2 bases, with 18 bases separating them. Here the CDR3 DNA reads TGCGCCAGCAGCCAAGGGTTCGGACTTCCCGGAGCCTACGAGCAGTACTTC. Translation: CASSQGFGLPGAYEQYF.

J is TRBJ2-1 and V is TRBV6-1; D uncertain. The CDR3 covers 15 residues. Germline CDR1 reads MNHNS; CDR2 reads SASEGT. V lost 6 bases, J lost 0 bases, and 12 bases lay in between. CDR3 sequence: CASSLERTSYNEQFF. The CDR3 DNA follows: TGTGCCAGCAGCCTCGAGCGTACCTCCTACAATGAGCAGTTCTTC.